This T cell receptor (beta chain) was captured in a study of PD-1 blockade in classical Hodgkin lymphoma (dated by TCRdb to 2019 to 2021). About the investigation overall: Nivolumab dosing was 3 mg/kg intravenously every 2 weeks, continuing until either disease progression or unacceptable toxicity. To define a peripheral blood immune signature of response to PD-1 blockade in classical Hodgkin lymphoma, the study combined TCR beta sequencing with CyTOF.

The sample's time point label is to be understood as: cycle 2 day 1 (C2D1) of nivolumab. Every trial patient had relapsed after autologous stem cell transplantation, and cohorts A, B and C differed in prior brentuximab vedotin exposure. A total of approximately 51 patients with relapsed/refractory classical Hodgkin lymphoma made up the trial cohort, and each patient's best overall response was complete response, partial response or progressive disease. Trial patients were treated with single-agent nivolumab in the multi-cohort phase II CheckMate 205 trial. An independent review committee assessed best overall response by applying the 2007 International Working Group response criteria. Trial PBMCs were collected immediately before nivolumab initiation (C1D1) and during therapy at cycle 2 day 1 and cycle 4 day 1. Peripheral blood was collected in 8 mL Vacutainer Cell Preparation Tubes, from which PBMCs were isolated by centrifugation and then cryopreserved.

Genomic DNA was extracted with the Qiagen DNeasy kit from unsorted PBMCs and from negatively selected CD4+ and CD8+ fractions. TCR beta CDR3 regions were subjected to amplification by immunoSEQ multiplex PCR with primers that anneal to V and J segments. A synthetic immune receptor repertoire was used to minimize amplification bias, and any residual bias was removed computationally once sequencing was done. Under the source paper's analysis protocol: Repertoire diversity was quantified as the Shannon entropy index using custom Python scripts. The unsorted, CD4+ and CD8+ repertoires were each analyzed separately, with the exception of combined analyses, where CD4+ and CD8+ sequences were merged in silico. Clonal expansion was defined as a frequency increase of at least 2-fold after treatment compared with C1D1, and clones undetected at baseline were assigned a pseudocount of 0.5. Clones with 0 or 1 copy at C1D1 were defined as singleton clones, while clones with 2 or more copies were defined as non-singleton clones. Clones expanded in unsorted samples were labelled as CD4+, CD8+ or unknown by matching protein sequences in sorted samples from the same patient. Diversity changes from C1D1 to C4D1 were tested in paired samples using Wilcoxon tests. The source is immuneACCESS, and TCRdb retained only in-frame sequences with V and J called. Part of the clones is not carried over; for the studies checked, unresolved V genes explain less than half of this, and the remainder is unexplained. V and J calls and clone size come straight from that table; D and trimming were deduced from the DNA. A total of under 20,000 clones appear in this sample, over 55% of them only once. More than 6.5% of the sample belongs to the ten largest clones.

What the work shows at the level of the full study, not this receptor alone: Among trial patients, those achieving complete response had baseline diversity similar to that of newly diagnosed patients, while diversity was significantly lower in partial responders and progressors. Baseline TCR diversity was reported to be lower in newly diagnosed patients than in healthy donors, and even lower in relapsed/refractory patients. Patients starting nivolumab less than 1 year after ASCT had lower diversity and were excluded from later analyses to avoid confounding by immune reconstitution. The study was restricted to a single clinical trial cohort, and the causes of repertoire differences, possibly disease activity or prior therapy, were left undefined. By C4D1, a significant rise was seen in CD4+ TCR diversity but not in CD8+ TCR diversity (p=0.0027 vs p=0.16), and the rise was most apparent among complete responders (p=0.02).

A distance of 9 bases separates the germline ends of V and J, which lose 0 bases and 4 bases respectively. Looking up the germline V gene yields CDR1 SNHLY and CDR2 FYNNEI. The CDR3 covers 14 residues, taking in both the cysteine and the phenylalanine. Only the CDR3 portion is preserved as DNA: 42 bases, with reading frame beginning at the first base. Points on this clone: The antigen this receptor binds is unknown. The input lacks base qualities; no much larger clone sits a single base away.

The rearrangement combines TRBV2 with TRBJ1-1, with the D gene uncertain. Sequences were derived from peripheral blood mononuclear cells (PBMCs), sampled before the second cycle of nivolumab. The receptor was isolated from a human donor with classical Hodgkin lymphoma. The CDR3 amino acid sequence is: CASSEAYVSTEAFF. At the DNA level, the sequence is TGTGCCAGCAGTGAAGCCTACGTTAGCACTGAAGCTTTCTTT. Supplemented by the reference TRBV2 and TRBJ1-1 proteins around the CDR3, the complete variable domain is EPEVTQTPSHQVTQMGQEVILRCVPISNHLYFYWYRQILGQKVEFLVSFYNNEISEKSEIFDDQFSVERPDGSNFTLKIRSTKLEDSAMYFCASSEAYVSTEAFFGQGTRLTVV.